The 32 T cell receptor beta chains listed next were all sequenced from one sample in a study of tumor-infiltrating lymphocytes in oesophageal squamous cell carcinoma. TCRdb redid the calling of the PCR reads with MiXCR, one entry per CDR3 protein. Among about 3,400 distinct CDR3 sequences listed, around 15% were seen once. What was sequenced was esophageal tumor tissue. The receptors here all came from a male donor with esophageal squamous cell carcinoma.

Concerning this clonotype itself: The conserved phenylalanine or tryptophan normally closing the CDR3 is absent here, so this likely arose from a read error. The DNA is omitted, as the CDR3 cannot be located on it reliably, and the CDR3 follows TCRdb's listing. Here the CDR3 reads CATSAPRGLS. This chain connects TRBV24-1 to TRBJ2-7; the DNA was not compared with TRBD2, the D call given in the table. Germline-derived CDR1 and CDR2 are KGHDR and SFDVKD. The CDR3 totals 10 residues, both ends included.

At least ten counts were recorded for this clonotype. The chain links TRBV5-1 to TRBJ2-7; the D is unclear. The V end was cut by 3 bases, the J end by 5 bases, with 6 bases between. Per the germline V gene, CDR1 is SGHRS and CDR2 is YFSETQ. The CDR3 runs 11 residues. CDR3 sequence reads: CASSSRDEQYF. In nucleotides, the CDR3 is TGCGCCAGCAGCTCCCGGGACGAGCAGTACTTC.

This clonotype was observed at least ten times. The chain combines TRBV11-3 with TRBJ2-7; 10 bases match TRBD2. The CDR3 spans 16 residues. CDR1 is SGHNT, CDR2 YENEEA, per germline. The ends lost 3 bases at V and 4 bases at J; junction bases unmatched: 9. The CDR3 spells CASSFPSLAGGYEQYF. CDR3 bases: TGTGCCAGCAGCTTCCCCAGTTTAGCGGGGGGATACGAGCAGTACTTC.

This chain joins TRBV12-3 or TRBV12-4 and TRBJ1-1; perhaps TRBD1 as D (6 bases). The CDR3 is made up of 18 amino acids. V lost 1 base and J lost 4, with 22 bases in between. The CDR3 spells CASSLGGGLRESSTEAFF. CDR3 nucleotide sequence: TGTGCCAGCAGTTTAGGGGGGGGGCTTCGGGAGTCGAGCACTGAAGCTTTCTTT.

This clonotype appeared a few times. This chain joins TRBV19 and TRBJ2-5, with 10 bases fitting TRBD2. The J call may be mistaken, given a closer DNA end match to TRBJ2-1. Germline CDR1 is LNHDA and CDR2 is SQIVND (reference sequence). The CDR3 extends over 17 amino acids. The CDR3, as DNA: TGTGCCAGTAGTATACCGACTAGCGGGCGCCGGGGGAATGAGCAGTTCTTC. This gives the protein CASSIPTSGRRGNEQFF.

As regards this clonotype: Sequence at one end of the junction differs from germline and may be a read error. The CDR3 DNA reads as TGTGCCAGCAGTTACTCACAGGGGTATAATTCACCCCTCCACTTC. Its protein product is CASSYSQGYNSPLHF. The chain has TRBV6-6 and TRBJ2-5, with TRBD1 matching over 7 bases. Germline values: CDR1 MNHNY, CDR2 SVGAGI (reference sequence). This CDR3 comprises 15 residues.

At least ten counts were recorded for this clonotype. This may stem from a read error, because a much larger clone lies one nucleotide away. The CDR3 DNA is TGTGCCAGCAGCCTCGAGAGCGGGTACTCCTACAATGAGCAGTACTTC. Translation gives CASSLESGYSYNEQYF. The chain has TRBV7-6 and TRBJ2-5, with a weak D call TRBD2 (6 bases). Germline CDR1 SGHVS, CDR2 FNYEAQ. V lost 5 bases and J lost 11, with 27 bases in between. The CDR3 is made up of 16 amino acids.

By proportion, this clonotype is medium-sized (0.01 to 0.1%). Mismatch with germline at one junction end may stem from a read error. The chain links TRBV10-2 to TRBJ1-6, with TRBD1 as a possible D gene (6 bases). The CDR3 runs 16 residues. Looked up from germline, CDR1 is WSHSY and CDR2 is SAAADI. The CDR3 nucleotides read TGCGCCAGCAGAGGACAGAGGATGACCTATAATTCACCCCTCCACTTC. Translating it yields CASRGQRMTYNSPLHF.

This clonotype was counted only a few times. Without the conserved terminal phenylalanine or tryptophan, this CDR3 likely stems from a read error. The DNA is left out, because the CDR3 cannot be placed on it with certainty; the CDR3 is given as TCRdb lists it. The V gene is TRBV6-5, the J gene TRBJ2-7; TRBD2, the table's D call, lacks a check against the DNA. The CDR3 has 18 residues if both end residues are counted. Germline V gene sequence: CDR1 MNHEY, CDR2 SVGAGI. The CDR3 loop is CASSAGTASKYYGYTFGS.

In this sample, this clonotype is medium-sized. The rearrangement joins TRBV12-3 or TRBV12-4 to TRBJ1-2, with 11 bases matching TRBD1. Trimming removed 4 bases from V and 4 bases from J; junction bases left unmatched: 14. This CDR3 spans 18 amino acids. In DNA form, the CDR3 reads TGTGCCAGCAGTTCCACCCAATGGGGGACAGGGGGTACCTATGGCTACACCTTC. Amino acid sequence: CASSSTQWGTGGTYGYTF.

This clonotype appeared many times. The gene calls are TRBV5-6 and TRBJ1-1; D gene ambiguous. Germline CDR1 SGHDT, CDR2 YYEEEE. V shed 3 bases and J shed 10 bases, with 22 bases lying between them. The CDR3 runs 15 residues. The CDR3 coding sequence is TGTGCCAGCAGCTCACGGAGCGCGGCCGGAACCTTAGCTTTCTTT. This encodes CASSSRSAAGTLAFF.

Ten or more counts support this clonotype. J is TRBJ2-6 and V is TRBV2; 7 bases fit TRBD1. Germline V gene lookup returns CDR1 SNHLY and CDR2 FYNNEI. The V segment lost 6 bases and the J segment 2 bases; nucleotides outside the gene matches: 4. This CDR3 contains 15 residues. CDR3 amino acids: CASRVDRAGANVLTF. CDR3 DNA: TGTGCCAGCAGGGTTGACAGGGCTGGGGCCAACGTCCTGACTTTC.

This sequence joins TRBV2 and TRBJ2-7; 7 bases are shared with TRBD2. The germline V gene has CDR1 SNHLY and CDR2 FYNNEI. The CDR3 extends over 15 amino acids. Trimming cost V 7 bases and J 7 bases; bases outside gene matches: 16. The CDR3 loop reads CASTGPGGWSDEQYF. The DNA of the CDR3 is TGTGCCAGCACCGGCCCGGGGGGATGGAGTGATGAGCAGTACTTC.

V gene TRBV7-2 combines with J gene TRBJ1-5, with a weak D call TRBD1 (6 bases). The ends were cut back, 5 bases at V and 15 bases at J, with 26 bases in the middle. CDR1 and CDR2 (germline): SGHTA, FQGNSA. This CDR3 region has 15 residues. The CDR3 is CASSPVAGAEGELHF. CDR3 DNA: TGTGCCAGCAGCCCCGTAGCGGGGGCGGAAGGGGAGCTGCATTTT.

This clonotype occurred many times. The J gene is TRBJ2-5, the V gene TRBV19; D tentatively fits TRBD1 or TRBD2 (7 bases each). Per the germline V gene, CDR1 is LNHDA and CDR2 is SQIVND (reference sequence). The CDR3 is 16 amino acids. With 3 bases removed from V and 11 bases from J, the gap between germline ends came to 25 bases. CDR3 bases: TGTGCCAGTAGTATTGGGAGGGGGCGGGTCTACAATGAGCAGTACTTC. Protein sequence: CASSIGRGRVYNEQYF.

The V and J genes are TRBV19 and TRBJ1-5; TRBD1 is a possible D gene (5 bases). The germline V gene has CDR1 LNHDA and CDR2 SQIVND (reference sequence). V was trimmed by 5 bases and J by 7 bases, leaving 15 bases between them. The CDR3 has 14 amino acids. The CDR3 reads CASSGGSGRQPQHF. CDR3 in DNA: TGTGCCAGTAGTGGGGGTTCGGGGCGCCAGCCCCAGCATTTT.

This clonotype was counted ten times or more. The chain couples TRBV27 to TRBJ2-5; TRBD1 aligns across 7 bases. There are 13 residues in the CDR3. Germline assignment: CDR1 MNHEY and CDR2 SMNVEV (reference sequence). Germline trimming cut 8 bases from V and 3 bases from J; bases unmatched to any gene: 6. This CDR3 reads CASQEQGKETQYF. The CDR3 DNA sequence: TGTGCCAGCCAGGAACAGGGGAAAGAGACCCAGTACTTC.

In its sample, this clonotype ranks as medium-sized. A junction end diverges from the germline sequence, so it may reflect a read error. The chain uses TRBV7-7 and TRBJ2-5, with a weak D call TRBD2 (6 bases). CDR1 and CDR2 (germline): SSHAT, FNYEAQ (reference sequence). This CDR3 spans 13 amino acids. For the CDR3, the DNA is TGTGCTAGCAGCTTAGAAGGAGGGGAGACCCAGTACTTC. This encodes CASSLEGGETQYF.

With regard to this clonotype: In this CDR3 the conserved last residue, phenylalanine or tryptophan, is missing, so a read error is likely. The DNA is left out, because the CDR3 cannot be placed on it with certainty; the CDR3 is given as TCRdb lists it. The chain uses TRBV14 and TRBJ2-5; TRBD1 is the table's D call and was not checked against the DNA. The CDR3 comprises 15 residues, both ends counted. CDR1 is SGHDN, CDR2 FVKESK, per germline. CDR3 sequence reads: CASSQTGAGGYTFGS.

This clonotype was picked up many times. V gene TRBV4-2 combines with J gene TRBJ1-4; 7 nucleotides match TRBD1. Trimming removed 3 bases from V and 0 bases from J; junction bases left unmatched: 4. Germline assignment: CDR1 LGHNA and CDR2 YNFKEQ. The CDR3 runs to 16 residues. CDR3 amino acids: CASSQGGTATNEKLFF. The CDR3 DNA sequence: TGTGCCAGCAGCCAGGGGGGGACAGCAACTAATGAAAAACTGTTTTTT.

The V call is TRBV20-1, the J call TRBJ2-5, with TRBD2 matching over 10 bases. This CDR3 has 12 residues. Germline-derived CDR1 and CDR2 are DFQATT and SNEGSKA (reference sequence). The chain's CDR3 is CRLAGVGETQYF. In DNA form, the CDR3 reads TGCAGGCTAGCGGGGGTGGGGGAGACCCAGTACTTC.

This clonotype has at least ten counts. The DNA is omitted, as the CDR3 cannot be located on it reliably, and the CDR3 follows TCRdb's listing. The chain couples TRBV7-9 to TRBJ2-6; the D segment call TRBD2 is taken from the table without a DNA check. The CDR3 region is 14 residues in length, termini included. The germline V gene has CDR1 SEHNR and CDR2 FQNEAQ (reference sequence). CDR3 protein: CASSFKGPGLHLRF.

Details on this clonotype: The CDR3 carries no conserved terminal phenylalanine or tryptophan, so it likely arises from a read error. The DNA is left out, because the CDR3 cannot be placed on it with certainty; the CDR3 is given as TCRdb lists it. The V gene is TRBV6-8, the J gene TRBJ2-3; the table assigns TRBD1, which was not confirmed against the DNA. Germline loops: CDR1 MNHGY, CDR2 SAAAGT. The CDR3 sequence runs 20 residues, both termini included. The CDR3 spells CASSYSSADPLWGQRPDFGN.

With regard to this clonotype: It may be a read error: a sequence one base away is much more abundant. The chain uses TRBV6-1 and TRBJ2-7; no firm D call. Germline V gene lookup returns CDR1 MNHNS and CDR2 SASEGT. With 0 bases removed from V and 7 bases from J, the gap between germline ends came to 13 bases. CDR3 length equals 14 residues. The CDR3 bases are TGTGCCAGCAGTGAAGCCCTAGATAGACATGAGCAGTACTTC. It yields the protein CASSEALDRHEQYF.

This clonotype appeared many times. The rearrangement joins TRBV24-1 to TRBJ2-2; D possibly uses TRBD1 or TRBD2 (5 bases each). V was cut by 1 base and J by 1 base, with 12 bases left in between. The CDR3 totals 17 residues. Germline-derived CDR1 and CDR2 are KGHDR and SFDVKD. The CDR3 is CATSDFWGPLNTGELFF. CDR3 bases: TGTGCCACCAGTGATTTTTGGGGACCTTTGAACACCGGGGAGCTGTTTTTT.

About this clonotype itself: The conserved phenylalanine or tryptophan normally closing the CDR3 is absent here, so this likely arose from a read error. The DNA is omitted, as the CDR3 cannot be located on it reliably, and the CDR3 follows TCRdb's listing. This chain links TRBV7-2 with TRBJ2-5; TRBD2 was called by the table and not checked on the DNA. Germline CDR1 reads SGHTA; CDR2 reads FQGNSA. The CDR3 is 19 residues long, ends included. The CDR3 is CASSLSSGGLKGETQYFGA.

The chain uses TRBV2 and TRBJ1-5; D not certain. The CDR3 has 13 amino acids. In germline, CDR1 is SNHLY, CDR2 FYNNEI. The germline V and J ends were trimmed by 6 bases and 7 bases, with 13 bases remaining between them. The CDR3 is CASRGSLAQPQHF. CDR3 nucleotides: TGTGCCAGCAGAGGGTCGTTGGCCCAGCCCCAGCATTTT.

This clonotype has at least ten counts. Here the CDR3 DNA reads TGTGCCAGTAGTATAACAGGGGCCAGGGGAAACACTGAAGCTTTCTTT. As protein: CASSITGARGNTEAFF. The chain employs TRBV19 and TRBJ1-1, with 7 bases that match TRBD1. V dropped 2 bases and J dropped 2; count of bases not matched to a gene: 8. Germline V CDR1 and CDR2: LNHDA, SQIVND (reference sequence). The CDR3 sequence is 16 residues long.

The table lists this clonotype with many counts. The V gene is TRBV20-1, the J gene TRBJ2-6; unclear D gene. The CDR3 length is 13 residues. Trimming took 2 bases from V and 1 from J, leaving 3 bases between them. Germline V gives CDR1 DFQATT, CDR2 SNEGSKA (reference sequence). CDR3: CSARTSGANVLTF. In DNA, the CDR3 is TGCAGTGCTAGAACTTCTGGGGCCAACGTCCTGACTTTC.

In this sample, this clonotype turned up a few times. The V call is TRBV18, the J call TRBJ1-6; TRBD1 matches 9 bases. The length of the CDR3 is 15 residues. CDR1 is KGHSH and CDR2 is LQKENI in the germline V gene. J gave up 6 bases and V 6 bases, and 6 bases lay outside the gene matches. In DNA, the CDR3 is TGTGCCAGCTCGCCAGGACAGGGGAGTAATTCACCCCTCCACTTT. It is translated as CASSPGQGSNSPLHF. The variable domain in full, completed from reference TRBV18 and TRBJ1-6, reads NAGVMQNPRHLVRRRGQEARLRCSPMKGHSHVYWYRQLPEEGLKFMVYLQKENIIDESGMPKERFSAEFPKEGPSILRIQQVVRGDSAAYFCASSPGQGSNSPLHFGNGTRLTVT.

This clonotype has only a few counts. No conserved phenylalanine or tryptophan ends this CDR3, so it is likely a read error. It is unclear where the CDR3 begins or ends on the DNA, so no DNA is shown, and the CDR3 is as TCRdb lists it. The chain is built from TRBV12-3 or TRBV12-4 and TRBJ2-5; the DNA was not used to check the table's D call, TRBD2. The CDR3 totals 17 residues, both ends included. CDR3 region: CASSFWTEPREGYTFGS.

As regards this clonotype: Here the CDR3 omits its conserved ending phenylalanine or tryptophan, so a read error is the likely source. The DNA is left out, because the CDR3 cannot be placed on it with certainty; the CDR3 is given as TCRdb lists it. This chain links TRBV28 with TRBJ2-5; TRBD2 is taken as the D call from the table, unchecked against the DNA. Germline V gene data show CDR1 as MDHEN and CDR2 as SYDVKM. Counting both end residues, the CDR3 totals 16 amino acids. CDR3 sequence reads: CASSPTGYNSPLHFGN.